Described below is a single T cell receptor beta chain sequence and its context. Its antigen is unidentified. This record comes from a study of cytomegalovirus exposure and HLA in healthy donors. Study-level background: Tens of millions of unique TCRs from HLA-typed donors made up an early data release. Study-wide results and caveats: The authors judged a highly shared variant cluster likely a sequencing artifact.

V trimming: 4 bases; J trimming: 1 base; junction bases outside the gene matches: 3. Germline loops: CDR1 SEHNR, CDR2 FQNEAQ (reference sequence). The CDR3 is made up of 14 amino acids. 60 Vbeta and 13 Jbeta primers were used in PCR. Clones were sequenced by immunoSEQ multiplex PCR, and TCRdb holds only the in-frame ones, with some missing. The table lists roughly 74,000 clones, around 78% of them singletons, with less than 2% in the top ten. The source of this sequence is a man aged 40-49 years in good health and CMV-seronegative. This sequence joins TRBV7-9 and TRBJ1-1, with 7 bases fitting TRBD1. Sequencing used PBMCs. The CDR3 spells CASSWGQPNTEAFF. The CDR3 region has the DNA TGTGCCAGCAGCTGGGGACAGCCGAACACTGAAGCTTTCTTT.